This T cell receptor (beta chain) was identified in a study of T cell repertoires and Cas9 in healthy adults. The table came from immunoSEQ multiplex PCR; TCRdb's copy has only in-frame clones and leaves some out. This table has about 22,000 clones, roughly 92% appearing once. Germline V CDR1 and CDR2: MNHEY, SVGAGI. Trimming took 4 bases from V and 2 from J, leaving 12 bases between them. The CDR3 extends over 15 amino acids. The V call is TRBV6-5, the J call TRBJ1-3, with a weak D call TRBD1 (5 bases). This TCR was recovered from a human donor in good health. The source material was CD4+ effector T cells (CD127+, CD25-, CD137-, CD154-) from PBMCs; culture status not recorded. CDR3: CASSSGADAGNTIYF. The DNA of the CDR3 is TGTGCCAGCAGTTCCGGGGCTGATGCTGGAAACACCATATATTTT.